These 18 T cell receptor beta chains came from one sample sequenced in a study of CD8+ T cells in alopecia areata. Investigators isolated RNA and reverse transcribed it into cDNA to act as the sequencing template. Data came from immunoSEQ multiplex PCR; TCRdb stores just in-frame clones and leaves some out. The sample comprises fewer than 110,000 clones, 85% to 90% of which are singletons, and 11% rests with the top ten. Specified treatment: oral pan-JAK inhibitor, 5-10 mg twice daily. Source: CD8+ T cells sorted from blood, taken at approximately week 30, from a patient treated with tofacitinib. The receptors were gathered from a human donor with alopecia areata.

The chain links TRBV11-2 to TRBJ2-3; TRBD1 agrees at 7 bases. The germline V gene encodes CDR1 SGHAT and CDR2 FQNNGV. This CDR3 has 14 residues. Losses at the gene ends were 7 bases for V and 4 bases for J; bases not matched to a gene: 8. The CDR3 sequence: CASTSTGVADTQYF. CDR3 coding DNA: TGTGCCAGCACATCAACAGGGGTAGCAGATACGCAGTATTTT.

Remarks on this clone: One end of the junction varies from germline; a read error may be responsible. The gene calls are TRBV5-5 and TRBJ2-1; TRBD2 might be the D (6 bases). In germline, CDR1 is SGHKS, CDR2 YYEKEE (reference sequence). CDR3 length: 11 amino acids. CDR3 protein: CASSSGGNWIF. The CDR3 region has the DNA TGTGCCAGCAGCTCTGGGGGGAATTGGATCTTC.

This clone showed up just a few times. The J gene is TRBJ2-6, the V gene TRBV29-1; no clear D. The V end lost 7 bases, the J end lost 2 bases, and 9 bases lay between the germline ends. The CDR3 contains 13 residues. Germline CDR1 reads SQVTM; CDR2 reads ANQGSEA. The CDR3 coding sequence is TGCAGCGGCGAGAGCGCTGGGGCCAACGTCCTGACTTTC. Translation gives CSGESAGANVLTF.

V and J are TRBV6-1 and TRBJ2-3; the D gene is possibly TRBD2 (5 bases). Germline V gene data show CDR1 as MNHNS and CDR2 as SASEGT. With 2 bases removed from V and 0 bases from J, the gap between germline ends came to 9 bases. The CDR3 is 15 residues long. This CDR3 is CASSEYRTSTDTQYF. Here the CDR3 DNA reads TGTGCCAGCAGTGAATATCGGACTAGCACAGATACGCAGTATTTT.

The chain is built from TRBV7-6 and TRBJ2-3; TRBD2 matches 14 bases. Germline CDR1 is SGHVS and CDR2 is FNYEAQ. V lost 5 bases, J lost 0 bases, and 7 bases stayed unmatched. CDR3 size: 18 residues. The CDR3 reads CASSKRGTSGSSTDTQYF. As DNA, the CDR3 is TGTGCCAGCAGCAAGAGAGGGACTAGCGGGAGCAGCACAGATACGCAGTATTTT.

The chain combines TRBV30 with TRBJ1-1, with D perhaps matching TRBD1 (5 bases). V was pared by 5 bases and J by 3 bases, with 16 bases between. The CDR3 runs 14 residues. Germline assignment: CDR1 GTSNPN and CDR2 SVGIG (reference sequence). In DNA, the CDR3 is TGTGCCTGGGCCAGGGCAGGGTGGGACACTGAAGCTTTCTTT. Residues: CAWARAGWDTEAFF.

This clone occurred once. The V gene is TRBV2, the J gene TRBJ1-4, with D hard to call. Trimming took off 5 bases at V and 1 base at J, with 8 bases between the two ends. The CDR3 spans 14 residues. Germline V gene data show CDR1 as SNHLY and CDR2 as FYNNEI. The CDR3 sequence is CASSKGLTNEKLFF. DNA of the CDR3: TGTGCCAGCAGTAAAGGACTAACTAATGAAAAACTGTTTTTT. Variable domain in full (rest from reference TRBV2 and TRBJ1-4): EPEVTQTPSHQVTQMGQEVILRCVPISNHLYFYWYRQILGQKVEFLVSFYNNEISEKSEIFDDQFSVERPDGSNFTLKIRSTKLEDSAMYFCASSKGLTNEKLFFGSGTQLSVL.

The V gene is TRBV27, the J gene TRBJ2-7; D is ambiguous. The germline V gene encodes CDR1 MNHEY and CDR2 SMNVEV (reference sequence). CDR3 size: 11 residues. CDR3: CAIGGPDEQYF. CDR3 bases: TGTGCGATCGGCGGTCCGGACGAGCAGTACTTC.

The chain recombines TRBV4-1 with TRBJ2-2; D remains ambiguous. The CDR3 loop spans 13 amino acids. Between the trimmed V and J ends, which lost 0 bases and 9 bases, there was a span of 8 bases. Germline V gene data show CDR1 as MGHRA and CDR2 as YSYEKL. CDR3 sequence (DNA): TGCGCCAGCAGCCAAGATTTAGGCTGGGAGCTGTTTTTT. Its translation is CASSQDLGWELFF.

The CDR3, as DNA: TGTGCCAGTAGTATACTAGCGGGAGAGAATGAGCAGTTCTTC. Encoded protein: CASSILAGENEQFF. V and J are TRBV19 and TRBJ2-1; 10 bases map to TRBD2. Germline trimming cut 2 bases from V and 7 bases from J; bases unmatched to any gene: 2. The CDR3 is made up of 14 amino acids. Germline V CDR1 and CDR2: LNHDA, SQIVND (reference sequence).

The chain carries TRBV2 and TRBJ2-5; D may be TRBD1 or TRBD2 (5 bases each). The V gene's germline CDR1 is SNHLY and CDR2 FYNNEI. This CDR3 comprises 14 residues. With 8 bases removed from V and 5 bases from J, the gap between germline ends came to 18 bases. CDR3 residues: CASGRGVNWETQYF. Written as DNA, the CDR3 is TGTGCCAGCGGTCGGGGCGTAAATTGGGAGACCCAGTACTTC.

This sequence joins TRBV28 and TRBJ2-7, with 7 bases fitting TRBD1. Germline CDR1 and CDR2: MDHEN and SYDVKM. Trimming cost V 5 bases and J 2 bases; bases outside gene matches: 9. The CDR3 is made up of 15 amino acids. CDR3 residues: CASSNTGEPTYEQYF. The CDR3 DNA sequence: TGTGCCAGCAGTAACACAGGGGAACCAACCTACGAGCAGTACTTC.

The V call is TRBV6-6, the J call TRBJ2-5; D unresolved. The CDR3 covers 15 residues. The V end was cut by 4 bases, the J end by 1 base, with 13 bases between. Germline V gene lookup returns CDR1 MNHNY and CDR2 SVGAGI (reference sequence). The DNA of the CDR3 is TGTGCCAGCAGTTCCTCAGCGACCTCCCAAGAGACCCAGTACTTC. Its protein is CASSSSATSQETQYF.

The CDR3 region is CASSSQGGNTEAFF. In DNA form, the CDR3 reads TGTGCCAGCAGTTCCCAGGGAGGCAACACTGAAGCTTTCTTT. This chain joins TRBV5-4 and TRBJ1-1, with D possibly matching TRBD1 (5 bases). V lost 5 bases to trimming and J lost 2 bases, with 13 bases between them. This CDR3 is 14 amino acids long. CDR1 and CDR2 (germline): SGHNT, YYREEE (reference sequence).

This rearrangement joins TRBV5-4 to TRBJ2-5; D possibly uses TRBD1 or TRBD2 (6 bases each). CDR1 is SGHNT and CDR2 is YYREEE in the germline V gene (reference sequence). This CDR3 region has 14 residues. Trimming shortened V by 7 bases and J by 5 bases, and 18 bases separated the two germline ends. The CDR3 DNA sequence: TGTGCCAGCGAGGCAAGGGGGACTGTGGAGACCCAGTACTTC. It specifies CASEARGTVETQYF.

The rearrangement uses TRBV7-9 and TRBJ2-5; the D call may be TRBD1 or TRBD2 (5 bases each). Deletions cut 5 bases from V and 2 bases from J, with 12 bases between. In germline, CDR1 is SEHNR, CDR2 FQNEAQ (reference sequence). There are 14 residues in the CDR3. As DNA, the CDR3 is TGTGCCAGCAGCCCCGATTGGGGGCAAGAGACCCAGTACTTC. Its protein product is CASSPDWGQETQYF.

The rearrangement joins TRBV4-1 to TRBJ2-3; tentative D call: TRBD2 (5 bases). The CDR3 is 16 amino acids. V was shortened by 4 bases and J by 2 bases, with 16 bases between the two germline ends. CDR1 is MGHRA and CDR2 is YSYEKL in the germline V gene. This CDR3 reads CASSPLGATSTDTQYF. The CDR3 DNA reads TGCGCCAGCAGCCCCCTGGGAGCTACCTCCACAGATACGCAGTATTTT.

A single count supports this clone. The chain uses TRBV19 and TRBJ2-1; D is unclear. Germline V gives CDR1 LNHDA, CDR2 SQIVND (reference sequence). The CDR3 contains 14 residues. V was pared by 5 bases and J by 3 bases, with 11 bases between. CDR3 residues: CASSVQDGYNEQFF. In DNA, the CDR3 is TGTGCCAGTAGTGTCCAGGACGGCTACAATGAGCAGTTCTTC.